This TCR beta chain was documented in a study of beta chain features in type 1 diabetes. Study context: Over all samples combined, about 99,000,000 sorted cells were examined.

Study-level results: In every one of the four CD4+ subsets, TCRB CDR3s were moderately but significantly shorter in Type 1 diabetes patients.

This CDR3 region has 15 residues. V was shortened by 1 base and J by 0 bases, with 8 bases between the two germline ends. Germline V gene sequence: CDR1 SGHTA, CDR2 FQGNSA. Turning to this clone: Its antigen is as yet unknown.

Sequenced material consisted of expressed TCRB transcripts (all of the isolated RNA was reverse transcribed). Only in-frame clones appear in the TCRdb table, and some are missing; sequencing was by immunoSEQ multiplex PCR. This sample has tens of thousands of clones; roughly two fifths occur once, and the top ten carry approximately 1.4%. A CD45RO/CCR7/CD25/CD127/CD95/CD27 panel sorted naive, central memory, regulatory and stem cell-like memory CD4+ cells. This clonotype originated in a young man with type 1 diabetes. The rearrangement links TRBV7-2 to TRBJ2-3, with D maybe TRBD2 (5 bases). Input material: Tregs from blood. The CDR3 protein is CASSLGGHSTDTQYF. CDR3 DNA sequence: TGTGCCAGCAGCTTAGGCGGGCACAGCACAGATACGCAGTATTTT.